What follows are 32 T cell receptor beta chains derived from one specimen sequenced in a study of blood T cell repertoires in COVID-19. Repertoires were generated with immunoSEQ multiplex PCR, while TCRdb's copy carries only in-frame clones and drops some. Of tens of thousands of clones detected, under 85% appear once; the ten largest clones hold approximately 11%. Source material: peripheral blood. All receptors come from a man between 65 and 85 years old with acute or convalescent COVID-19.

This clone has just one count. CDR3 nucleotides: TGTGCCAGTAGTATAAAACAGGGGGCGTCCGGGGAGCTGTTTTTT. Protein: CASSIKQGASGELFF. V is TRBV19 and J is TRBJ2-2; TRBD1 matches 9 bases. Germline V gene lookup returns CDR1 LNHDA and CDR2 SQIVND (reference sequence). The CDR3 spans 15 residues. V lost 2 bases to trimming and J lost 6 bases; unmatched junction nucleotides: 4.

The chain employs TRBV7-8 and TRBJ1-3; 7 bases map to TRBD1. The V and J ends lost 2 bases and 0 bases, in that order; junction bases with no gene match: 7. Germline loops: CDR1 SGHVS, CDR2 FQNEAQ. The CDR3 length is 17 residues. The CDR3 spells CASSLLGGTGSGNTIYF. CDR3 DNA: TGTGCCAGCAGCTTATTAGGGGGCACGGGCTCTGGAAACACCATATATTTT. The whole variable domain, remainder taken from reference TRBV7-8 and TRBJ1-3, is GAGVSQSPRYKVAKRGQDVALRCDPISGHVSLFWYQQALGQGPEFLTYFQNEAQLDKSGLPSDRFFAERPEGSVSTLKIQRTQQEDSAVYLCASSLLGGTGSGNTIYFGEGSWLTVV.

The chain carries TRBV4-1 and TRBJ2-1; perhaps TRBD2 as D (5 bases). Germline CDR1 MGHRA, CDR2 YSYEKL. Trimming took 4 bases from V and 11 from J, leaving 9 bases between them. This CDR3 is 11 amino acids long. The CDR3 is CASSPGLKQFF. CDR3 coding DNA: TGCGCCAGCAGCCCAGGACTGAAGCAGTTCTTC.

In DNA form, the CDR3 reads TGTGCCAGCAGCGGCCTCAGGGGGCTAGCCAAAAACATTCAGTACTTC. It encodes CASSGLRGLAKNIQYF. The chain carries TRBV2 and TRBJ2-4, with 8 positions matching TRBD1. J lost 0 bases, V lost 6 bases, and 7 bases had no gene match. Germline lookup yields CDR1 SNHLY and CDR2 FYNNEI. This CDR3 region has 16 residues. The full variable domain, with the rest looked up from reference TRBV2 and TRBJ2-4, is EPEVTQTPSHQVTQMGQEVILRCVPISNHLYFYWYRQILGQKVEFLVSFYNNEISEKSEIFDDQFSVERPDGSNFTLKIRSTKLEDSAMYFCASSGLRGLAKNIQYFGAGTRLSVL.

The genes are TRBV19 and TRBJ2-6, with TRBD1 matching over 8 bases. The CDR3 is 15 amino acids. Germline loops: CDR1 LNHDA, CDR2 SQIVND (reference sequence). V trimming: 7 bases; J trimming: 2 bases; junction bases outside the gene matches: 4. The CDR3 DNA sequence: TGTGCCAGTACCCCGGACAGGGCTGGGGCCAACGTCCTGACTTTC. This gives the protein CASTPDRAGANVLTF.

The chain combines TRBV6-6 with TRBJ2-7, with 8 bases lining up with TRBD1. Germline V gene sequence: CDR1 MNHNY, CDR2 SVGAGI (reference sequence). The CDR3 runs 14 residues. With 8 bases clipped from V and 4 bases from J, the junction kept 10 bases outside the gene matches. This CDR3 reads CASGGQGALYEQYF. The CDR3 bases are TGTGCCAGCGGGGGGCAGGGGGCGCTTTACGAGCAGTACTTC.

The CDR3 reads CASSSDRIYGYTF. CDR3 bases: TGTGCCAGCAGCTCGGACAGGATCTATGGCTACACCTTC. This chain connects TRBV11-2 to TRBJ1-2; 7 nucleotides line up with TRBD1. From germline, CDR1 is SGHAT and CDR2 FQNNGV. Germline trimming cut 4 bases from V and 4 bases from J; bases unmatched to any gene: 3. This CDR3 is 13 amino acids long.

The chain joins TRBV9 to TRBJ2-1; possibly TRBD2 for D (7 bases). The germline CDR1 and CDR2 sequences are SGDLS and YYNGEE. V was trimmed by 4 bases and J by 2 bases, leaving 10 bases between them. The CDR3 consists of 14 residues. The CDR3 region has the DNA TGTGCCAGCAGCCCCGGGGGGCCCTACAATGAGCAGTTCTTC. It specifies CASSPGGPYNEQFF.

CDR3 bases: TGTGCCAGCAGCCCGGACAGGGCCGGTTCACCCCTCCACTTT. It codes for CASSPDRAGSPLHF. V is TRBV28 and J is TRBJ1-6; TRBD1 agrees at 8 bases. Germline V gene data show CDR1 as MDHEN and CDR2 as SYDVKM. V dropped 6 bases and J dropped 9; count of bases not matched to a gene: 7. The CDR3 sequence is 14 residues long.

This clone was found a few times. The chain links TRBV6-4 to TRBJ1-2; 11 bases match TRBD1. CDR1 is MRHNA, CDR2 SNTAGT, per germline. This CDR3 contains 14 residues. J was trimmed by 4 bases and V by 5 bases; bases with no gene match: 3. In DNA form, the CDR3 reads TGTGCCAGCAGTTCCGGGACAGGGGGCTATGGCTACACCTTC. Protein product: CASSSGTGGYGYTF.

This chain connects TRBV7-7 to TRBJ2-1; TRBD2 matches 10 bases. The germline V gene has CDR1 SSHAT and CDR2 FNYEAQ (reference sequence). With 2 bases clipped from V and 10 bases from J, the junction kept 2 bases outside the gene matches. The CDR3 has 13 residues. Here the CDR3 reads CASSLQAGGEQFF. The CDR3 DNA follows: TGTGCCAGCAGCTTACAAGCGGGGGGGGAGCAGTTCTTC.

In its sample, this clone was seen many times. The rearrangement uses TRBV28 and TRBJ2-1; TRBD1 might be the D (6 bases). The CDR3 runs 15 residues. In germline, CDR1 is MDHEN, CDR2 SYDVKM. V lost 5 bases to trimming and J lost 1 base, with 12 bases between them. This CDR3 reads CASSTHRESYNEQFF. The CDR3 DNA sequence: TGTGCCAGCAGTACTCACAGGGAGTCCTACAATGAGCAGTTCTTC.

CDR3 nucleotide sequence: TGTGCCAGCAGCCAAGATCAGGGGGCCTTGCTTCTCGAGCAGTACTTC. This sequence encodes CASSQDQGALLLEQYF. This rearrangement joins TRBV4-2 to TRBJ2-7, with 8 bases lining up with TRBD1. CDR1 is LGHNA, CDR2 YNFKEQ, per germline. V lost 0 bases and J lost 6; bases outside the gene matches: 10. The CDR3 runs 16 residues.

The V and J genes are TRBV5-5 and TRBJ2-3, with 9 bases that match TRBD2. V dropped 0 bases and J dropped 4; count of bases not matched to a gene: 6. The length of the CDR3 is 16 residues. Germline assignment: CDR1 SGHKS and CDR2 YYEKEE (reference sequence). The CDR3: CASSLGLAGWADTQYF. The CDR3 region has the DNA TGTGCCAGCAGCTTGGGCCTAGCGGGGTGGGCAGATACGCAGTATTTT.

The V gene is TRBV28, the J gene TRBJ1-2; D is unclear. V was cut by 6 bases and J by 8 bases, with 16 bases left in between. Germline values: CDR1 MDHEN, CDR2 SYDVKM. The CDR3 totals 13 residues. The CDR3 nucleotides read TGTGCCAGCAGCGTAACCGTCCTGAGCGGCTACACCTTC. This codes for CASSVTVLSGYTF.

V and J are TRBV7-2 and TRBJ1-2; a possible D gene is TRBD1 (5 bases). Germline V CDR1 and CDR2: SGHTA, FQGNSA. V was cut by 3 bases and J by 7 bases, with 12 bases left in between. The CDR3 loop spans 13 amino acids. This CDR3 is CASSFDSLSGYTF. DNA of the CDR3: TGTGCCAGCAGCTTCGACAGCCTGTCTGGCTACACCTTC. Filled out from reference TRBV7-2 and TRBJ1-2, the complete variable domain reads GAGVSQSPSNKVTEKGKDVELRCDPISGHTALYWYRQSLGQGLEFLIYFQGNSAPDKSGLPSDRFSAERTGGSVSTLTIQRTQQEDSAVYLCASSFDSLSGYTFGSGTRLTVV.

The chain has TRBV21-1 and TRBJ1-6; TRBD1 is the table's D call, not checked against the DNA. TRBV21-1 is termed a pseudogene. The CDR3 contains 17 residues. CDR3 sequence: CASSNRQGFPINSPLHF. In DNA, the CDR3 is TGTGCCAGCAGCAACCGACAGGGGTTCCCCATCAACTCACCCCTCCACTTT.

The chain links TRBV12-5 to TRBJ2-7; 10 positions agree with TRBD1. V shed 1 base and J 2 bases; nucleotides not matched to a gene: 5. This CDR3 has 16 residues. CDR1 is LGHNT, CDR2 FRNRAP, per germline. CDR3 protein: CASGLARDRGTYEQYF. DNA for the CDR3: TGTGCTAGTGGTTTGGCAAGGGACAGGGGCACCTACGAGCAGTACTTC. Based on the CDR3 plus reference TRBV12-5 and TRBJ2-7, the full variable domain is DARVTQTPRHKVTEMGQEVTMRCQPILGHNTVFWYRQTMMQGLELLAYFRNRAPLDDSGMPKDRFSAEMPDATLATLKIQPSEPRDSAVYFCASGLARDRGTYEQYFGPGTRLTVT.

The V and J genes are TRBV4-1 and TRBJ1-4, with unresolved D. This CDR3 comprises 16 residues. Germline CDR1 and CDR2: MGHRA and YSYEKL. V lost 0 bases and J 4 bases, leaving 12 bases between the germline ends. CDR3 coding DNA: TGCGCCAGCAGCCAAGAACCAACAGCCCGTAATGAAAAACTGTTTTTT. Residues: CASSQEPTARNEKLFF.

The chain links TRBV19 to TRBJ2-1; possible D gene TRBD2, 6 bases. CDR1 is LNHDA, CDR2 SQIVND, per germline (reference sequence). The CDR3 spans 14 residues. Trimming removed 6 bases from V and 4 bases from J, with 13 bases in between. The CDR3, as DNA: TGTGCCAGTAGCAGGAGGGTCGAGTACAATGAGCAGTTCTTC. It codes for CASSRRVEYNEQFF.

The rearrangement links TRBV5-4 to TRBJ1-3; TRBD1 agrees at 7 bases. J lost 0 bases, V lost 3 bases, and 0 bases had no gene match. The length of the CDR3 is 14 residues. The germline gives CDR1 SGHNT, CDR2 YYREEE (reference sequence). CDR3: CASSWDSSGNTIYF. As DNA, the CDR3 is TGTGCCAGCAGCTGGGACAGCTCTGGAAACACCATATATTTT.

The chain joins TRBV5-1 to TRBJ2-5, with a tentative D call TRBD2 (7 bases). The CDR3 length is 15 residues. Trimming pared 4 bases from V and 5 bases from J, leaving 18 bases between. The germline gives CDR1 SGHRS, CDR2 YFSETQ. The CDR3 is CASSPRAGAGETQYF. In nucleotides, the CDR3 is TGCGCCAGCAGCCCTCGTGCGGGGGCGGGGGAGACCCAGTACTTC.

The chain employs TRBV24-1 and TRBJ2-3; 7 nucleotides match TRBD1. V gave up 9 bases and J gave up 0 bases; unmatched junction bases: 8. The V gene's germline CDR1 is KGHDR and CDR2 SFDVKD. The CDR3 runs to 15 residues. CDR3 amino acids: CATGNGQASTDTQYF. The DNA for the CDR3 is TGTGCCACCGGAAATGGACAGGCTAGCACAGATACGCAGTATTTT.

This chain joins TRBV2 and TRBJ2-5; 7 bases fit TRBD1. Germline trimming cut 4 bases from V and 0 bases from J; bases unmatched to any gene: 2. The CDR3 is made up of 14 amino acids. Per the germline V gene, CDR1 is SNHLY and CDR2 is FYNNEI. CDR3 in amino acids: CASSGDRNQETQYF. The CDR3 DNA follows: TGTGCCAGCAGTGGGGACAGAAACCAAGAGACCCAGTACTTC.

The J gene is TRBJ1-6, the V gene TRBV7-2, with D possibly TRBD1 on 6 matching bases. Trimming removed 3 bases at V and 7 bases at J, with 10 bases between. Germline CDR1 SGHTA, CDR2 FQGNSA. CDR3 length: 14 amino acids. The CDR3: CASSFQGRNSPLHF. The CDR3 DNA sequence: TGTGCCAGCAGCTTCCAGGGGCGGAATTCACCCCTCCACTTT.

The chain has TRBV19 and TRBJ1-1, with 8 bases lining up with TRBD1. Trimming took 5 bases from V and 0 from J; bases not matched to a gene: 14. The CDR3 has 18 residues. Germline lookup yields CDR1 LNHDA and CDR2 SQIVND (reference sequence). The CDR3 here is CASSSMTGENDMNTEAFF. In DNA form, the CDR3 reads TGTGCCAGTAGTTCTATGACAGGGGAAAACGATATGAACACTGAAGCTTTCTTT.

The genes are TRBV4-1 and TRBJ1-2; tentatively, D is TRBD1 (5 bases). CDR1 MGHRA and CDR2 YSYEKL come from the germline V gene. This CDR3 region has 16 residues. V gave up 0 bases and J gave up 0 bases, with 11 bases separating them. In DNA, the CDR3 is TGCGCCAGCAGCCAAGAAACGGGGACTCCTAACTATGGCTACACCTTC. Translating it yields CASSQETGTPNYGYTF.

CDR3 DNA sequence: TGTGCCATCAGTGAGGGTGTCTCGGCAGGGAGGCCAGATACGCAGTATTTT. Its protein is CAISEGVSAGRPDTQYF. The chain is built from TRBV10-3 and TRBJ2-3; a weak D match, TRBD2 (6 bases). The germline V gene has CDR1 ENHRY and CDR2 SYGVKD. The CDR3 sequence is 17 residues long. V was shortened by 2 bases and J by 4 bases, with 19 bases between the two germline ends.

V gene TRBV5-4 combines with J gene TRBJ2-7; TRBD1 is a possible D gene (6 bases). V gave up 3 bases and J gave up 3 bases, with 13 bases separating them. Germline V gives CDR1 SGHNT, CDR2 YYREEE (reference sequence). The CDR3 extends over 14 amino acids. CDR3 loop: CASSSGTHYYEQYF. Here the CDR3 DNA reads TGTGCCAGCAGCTCCGGGACACACTACTACGAGCAGTACTTC.

This sequence joins TRBV5-1 and TRBJ2-7, with D possibly TRBD2 on 5 matching bases. The V gene's germline CDR1 is SGHRS and CDR2 YFSETQ. The CDR3 consists of 13 residues. Deletions cut 4 bases from V and 5 bases from J, with 13 bases between. The chain's CDR3 is CASSLPTGNEQYF. The CDR3 region has the DNA TGCGCCAGCAGCCTTCCGACGGGGAACGAGCAGTACTTC.

V usage is TRBV27 and J usage is TRBJ1-1, with no clear D. Trimming cost V 6 bases and J 1 base, with 12 bases left between them. This CDR3 region has 14 residues. The germline gives CDR1 MNHEY, CDR2 SMNVEV (reference sequence). CDR3 nucleotide sequence: TGTGCCAGCAGCCCCGACGGAGAGAACACTGAAGCTTTCTTT. As protein: CASSPDGENTEAFF.

This sequence joins TRBV7-9 and TRBJ2-5, with D perhaps matching TRBD1 (5 bases). V was pared by 5 bases and J by 6 bases, with 13 bases between. Germline V lookup: CDR1 SEHNR, CDR2 FQNEAQ (reference sequence). CDR3 length: 13 residues. The DNA of the CDR3 is TGTGCCAGCAGCGTTGACAGCTTTCAGACCCAGTACTTC. Amino acids: CASSVDSFQTQYF.